Listed below are T cell receptor beta chains from one sample, sequenced in a study of blood T cells in healthy people across ages. Each CDR3 protein gets one entry after TCRdb re-called the 5' RACE reads with MiXCR. The table records under 2,000,000 distinct CDR3 sequences, 49% of them present only once. Sequenced input: blood. Source of these receptors: a woman in her thirties or forties in good health. Both conserved end residues are part of each CDR3. The D gene is left open where the match is weak. Size is omitted from some rows. Given values are once, few, many or a class for expanded clones.

cdr3_aa	cdr3_nt	clone_size	j_call	d_call	v_call
CASSVLGYEQYF	TGTGCCAGCAGTGTCCTCGGGTACGAGCAGTACTTC	few	TRBJ2-7	.	TRBV6-5
CASSLGPQEGDIQYF	TGCGCCAGCAGCCTCGGCCCACAGGAGGGGGACATTCAGTACTTC	.	TRBJ2-4	.	TRBV4-1
CASSWGDGTQYF	TGCGCCAGCAGCTGGGGAGACGGGACCCAGTACTTC	once	TRBJ2-5	.	TRBV5-1
CASSLVSSSGTDTQYF	TGTGCCAGCAGTTTAGTCAGTAGCTCCGGCACAGATACGCAGTATTTT	few	TRBJ2-3	.	TRBV12-3/TRBV12-4
CASSRDFGAGELFF	TGCGCCAGCAGCAGGGACTTTGGGGCCGGGGAGCTGTTTTTT	.	TRBJ2-2	.	TRBV5-1
CASSWPAGGRTDTQYF	TGTGCCAGCAGTTGGCCAGCGGGAGGACGCACAGATACGCAGTATTTT	.	TRBJ2-3	TRBD2	TRBV6-5
CASSQGSGGLLNEQFF	TGTGCCAGCAGCCAAGGGAGCGGGGGGCTTCTCAATGAGCAGTTCTTC	.	TRBJ2-1	TRBD2	TRBV3-1
CASSPLMGNNEQFF	TGTGCCAGCAGCCCTTTGATGGGAAACAATGAGCAGTTCTTC	few	TRBJ2-1	.	TRBV7-8
CSVERGNTDTQYF	TGCAGCGTTGAGCGGGGAAACACAGATACGCAGTATTTT	few	TRBJ2-3	.	TRBV29-1
CASSDRTGAHYGYTF	TGTGCCAGCAGTGATCGGACAGGGGCCCACTATGGCTACACCTTC	.	TRBJ1-2	TRBD1	TRBV6-2/TRBV6-3
CSAEPPGNIQYF	TGCAGTGCTGAGCCCCCCGGAAACATTCAGTACTTC	many	TRBJ2-4	.	TRBV20-1
CASRKGTGGTDTQYF	TGCGCCAGCAGGAAGGGGACAGGGGGCACAGATACGCAGTATTTT	.	TRBJ2-3	TRBD1	TRBV10-1
CATSQPLAGQETQYF	TGTGCCACCAGTCAACCACTAGCGGGTCAAGAGACCCAGTACTTC	few	TRBJ2-5	TRBD2	TRBV15
CASSSGQGWYQPQHF	TGTGCCAGCAGCTCTGGACAGGGGTGGTATCAGCCCCAGCATTTT	.	TRBJ1-5	TRBD1	TRBV12-3/TRBV12-4
CASSSTGGTSGVDTQYF	TGTGCCAGCAGCTCCACAGGGGGCACTAGCGGGGTTGATACGCAGTATTTT	.	TRBJ2-3	.	TRBV5-6
CASTLRTLAGYGYTF	TGTGCCAGCACTTTAAGGACCCTGGCGGGCTATGGCTACACCTTC	.	TRBJ1-2	.	TRBV12-3/TRBV12-4
CASSPGTALGGYTF	TGTGCCAGCAGTCCTGGGACAGCCTTGGGGGGCTACACCTTC	few	TRBJ1-2	TRBD1	TRBV12-3/TRBV12-4
CASSYSSRNEQFF	TGTGCCAGCAGTTACTCTTCTAGGAATGAGCAGTTCTTC	.	TRBJ2-1	.	TRBV6-5
CASSGNRRTDLQYF	TGTGCCAGCAGTGGTAATAGGCGGACGGATCTTCAGTACTTC	.	TRBJ2-4	.	TRBV2
CASSVGSGGPQETQYF	TGTGCCAGCAGTGTCGGTAGCGGGGGCCCTCAAGAGACCCAGTACTTC	.	TRBJ2-5	TRBD2	TRBV2
CASSYAGIYGYTF	TGTGCCAGCAGTTACGCAGGGATCTATGGCTACACCTTC	once	TRBJ1-2	.	TRBV6-2/TRBV6-3
CASSLLQENTEAFF	TGCGCCAGCAGCTTGCTACAGGAGAACACTGAAGCTTTCTTT	.	TRBJ1-1	.	TRBV5-1
CSAIGQGLNYGYTF	TGCAGTGCAATAGGACAGGGCCTTAACTATGGCTACACCTTC	.	TRBJ1-2	TRBD1	TRBV20-1
CASSIVGLGNQPQHF	.	.	TRBJ1-5	.	TRBV21-1
CASSLAADVGSSNEKLFF	TGTGCCAGCAGTTTAGCGGCCGATGTAGGGTCTTCTAATGAAAAACTGTTTTTT	.	TRBJ1-4	.	TRBV12-3/TRBV12-4
CASSGLAGGPTDTQYF	TGTGCCAGCAGCGGATTAGCGGGGGGGCCCACAGATACGCAGTATTTT	.	TRBJ2-3	TRBD2	TRBV7-2
CSDLAPGTASYERYF	TGCAGTGATCTGGCCCCCGGGACAGCCTCCTACGAGCGGTACTTC	.	TRBJ2-7	TRBD1	TRBV29-1
CSVAWSGDEKLFF	TGCAGCGTTGCGTGGTCAGGGGATGAAAAACTGTTTTTT	few	TRBJ1-4	.	TRBV29-1
CASSAGTALQETQYF	TGTGCCAGCAGCGCCGGGACAGCTCTCCAAGAGACCCAGTACTTC	.	TRBJ2-5	TRBD1	TRBV7-2
CASSLERSMTDTQYF	TGTGCCAGCAGCTTAGAGAGGAGTATGACAGATACGCAGTATTTT	few	TRBJ2-3	.	TRBV7-2
CASSTYGSPGNEQFF	TGTGCCAGCAGTACATACGGATCACCCGGCAATGAGCAGTTCTTC	.	TRBJ2-1	.	TRBV28
CASSYIDRIDTEAFF	TGTGCCAGCAGTTATATCGACAGGATAGACACTGAAGCTTTCTTT	.	TRBJ1-1	.	TRBV27
CASRSGNEQFF	TGTGCCAGCAGATCCGGGAATGAGCAGTTCTTC	.	TRBJ2-1	.	TRBV12-3/TRBV12-4
CASSLGTGPSETQYF	TGTGCCAGCAGTTTAGGGACAGGGCCATCGGAGACCCAGTACTTC	.	TRBJ2-5	TRBD1	TRBV28
CSVELTVDQPQHF	TGCAGCGTTGAACTCACGGTGGATCAGCCCCAGCATTTT	.	TRBJ1-5	.	TRBV29-1
CASSLALQYSNQPQHF	TGTGCCAGCAGCTTAGCGCTACAATATAGCAATCAGCCCCAGCATTTT	.	TRBJ1-5	.	TRBV7-2
CASSILTSEYEQFF	TGTGCCAGCAGCATCCTCACTAGCGAGTACGAGCAGTTCTTC	.	TRBJ2-1	TRBD2	TRBV7-9
CAMRSGNTQYF	TGTGCCATGAGGTCCGGGAATACGCAGTATTTT	many	TRBJ2-3	.	TRBV28
CAISEGSETQYF	TGTGCCATCAGCGAGGGGTCCGAGACCCAGTACTTC	few	TRBJ2-5	.	TRBV10-3
CSTPGQIDEAFF	TGCAGTACTCCGGGACAGATAGATGAAGCTTTCTTT	.	TRBJ1-1	TRBD1	TRBV20-1
CASSHEGGREQYF	TGTGCCAGCAGCCATGAGGGGGGCCGCGAGCAGTACTTC	many	TRBJ2-7	.	TRBV4-2